These T cell receptor beta chains were read from a single sample in a study of a mutant IDH1 vaccine in newly diagnosed glioma. Libraries were prepared by immunoSEQ multiplex PCR; TCRdb keeps only in-frame clonotypes and omits some of them. This table has tens of thousands of clones, roughly 85% appearing once. Antigens for these TCRs are unknown. The input for sequencing was PBMCs, taken from a glioma patient whose treatment included an IDH1 peptide vaccine. The receptor set was obtained from a middle-aged man with glioma. CDR3s include the opening cysteine and the closing phenylalanine or tryptophan. The D gene is left open where the match is weak. Clone size is shown for a subset of rows, as once, few, many or a class of expanded clone.

j_call	v_call	d_call	clone_size	cdr3_nt	cdr3_aa
TRBJ2-3	TRBV6-5	-	-	TGTGCCAGCAGTTACCTTACAGCACCAAGCACAGATACGCAGTATTTT	CASSYLTAPSTDTQYF
TRBJ2-3	TRBV5-1	-	-	TGCGCCAGCAGCTTGGCCGGTTGGGAGAAAAACACAGATACGCAGTATTTT	CASSLAGWEKNTDTQYF
TRBJ2-3	TRBV9	-	-	TGTGCCAGCAGCGTAGCTACGGGCCGCCGCACAGATACGCAGTATTTT	CASSVATGRRTDTQYF
TRBJ1-5	TRBV30	TRBD1	-	TGTGCCTGGAGTCCCGACAGGGGTGATCAGCCCCAGCATTTT	CAWSPDRGDQPQHF
TRBJ2-1	TRBV19	-	-	TGTGCCAGTAGTATTGCAGGTCTCCCGAATGAGCAGTTCTTC	CASSIAGLPNEQFF
TRBJ2-2	TRBV7-2	-	-	TGTGCCAGCAGCTCCCTGCCGACCACCGGGGAGCTGTTTTTT	CASSSLPTTGELFF
TRBJ1-2	TRBV27	TRBD1	-	TGTGCCAGCAGTTCTGCCGGGGGACAGGGACTCAACTATGGCTACACCTTC	CASSSAGGQGLNYGYTF
TRBJ1-3	TRBV6-1	-	-	TGTGCCAGCAGTGATCGCCCATCCCCATACTCTGGAAACACCATATATTTT	CASSDRPSPYSGNTIYF
TRBJ2-1	TRBV15	TRBD2	-	TGTGCCACCAGCAGAGAGGGGGGAGCTAGCGGGAGATGGGGAAACAATGAGCAGTTCTTC	CATSREGGASGRWGNNEQFF
TRBJ2-1	TRBV5-1	-	-	TGCGCCAGCAGCTTGGCTTATGAGCAGTTCTTC	CASSLAYEQFF
TRBJ2-3	TRBV7-9	-	-	TGTGCCAGCAGACTAAGAGGGGAACCGGGGCGCAGGTATTTT	CASRLRGEPGRRYF
TRBJ2-5	TRBV7-7	-	-	TGTGCCAGCAGCTCCGAGGGGAACGGGGAGACCCAGTACTTC	CASSSEGNGETQYF
TRBJ1-1	TRBV6-5	-	few	TGTGCCAGCAGTTCAACAGGTGGGGCATACACTGAAGCTTTCTTT	CASSSTGGAYTEAFF
TRBJ1-1	TRBV5-4	TRBD1	medium-sized	TGTGCCAGCAGCCCCGGACAGGGGACTGAAGCTTTCTTT	CASSPGQGTEAFF
TRBJ1-1	TRBV5-1	-	few	TGCGCCAGCAGCTTGGCGGGGGGGCTAACTGAAGCTTTCTTT	CASSLAGGLTEAFF
TRBJ1-4	TRBV18	-	-	TGTGCCAGCTCACGACTCACAGCAACTAATGAAAAACTGTTTTTT	CASSRLTATNEKLFF
TRBJ2-7	TRBV6-4	-	-	TGTGCCAGCAGTGACTTGGACGGCGGGGCCTACGAGCAGTACTTC	CASSDLDGGAYEQYF
TRBJ2-5	TRBV4-1	-	-	TGCGCCAGCAGCCATGCGGAAGGGCATCTGAGAGAGACCCAGTACTTC	CASSHAEGHLRETQYF
TRBJ1-1	TRBV7-6	-	-	TGTGCCAGCAGCCCGAGTCGGGAGAACACTGAAGCTTTCTTT	CASSPSRENTEAFF
TRBJ2-1	TRBV30	-	-	TGTGCCTGGAGTACCTCGTTAAACAATGAGCAGTTCTTC	CAWSTSLNNEQFF
TRBJ2-1	TRBV2	TRBD2	-	TGTGCCAGCAGTGTGACTAGCAAGCACAATGAGCAGTTCTTC	CASSVTSKHNEQFF
TRBJ2-3	TRBV7-8	-	-	TGTGCCAGCAGCCCTCAGGATACGCAGTATTTT	CASSPQDTQYF
TRBJ2-1	TRBV4-1	-	-	TGCGCCAGCAGCCAGGGACACGGACGCTACAATGAGCAGTTCTTC	CASSQGHGRYNEQFF
TRBJ2-1	TRBV10-2	-	-	TGCGCCAGCTCGGGGGGCCATGAGCAGTTCTTC	CASSGGHEQFF
TRBJ1-3	TRBV5-6	-	-	TGTGCCAGCAGCTCGGCTTTAGGGATTGGAAACACCATATATTTT	CASSSALGIGNTIYF
TRBJ2-3	TRBV7-9	-	-	TGTGCCAGCAGCGCGGGGTCAGATACGCAGTATTTT	CASSAGSDTQYF
TRBJ1-1	TRBV25-1	-	-	TGTGCCAGCAGTGAACGGACGAACACTGAAGCTTTCTTT	CASSERTNTEAFF
TRBJ1-1	TRBV11-3	-	few	TGTGCCAGCAGCTTAGCGTCGGATAGAGAAGCTTTCTTT	CASSLASDREAFF